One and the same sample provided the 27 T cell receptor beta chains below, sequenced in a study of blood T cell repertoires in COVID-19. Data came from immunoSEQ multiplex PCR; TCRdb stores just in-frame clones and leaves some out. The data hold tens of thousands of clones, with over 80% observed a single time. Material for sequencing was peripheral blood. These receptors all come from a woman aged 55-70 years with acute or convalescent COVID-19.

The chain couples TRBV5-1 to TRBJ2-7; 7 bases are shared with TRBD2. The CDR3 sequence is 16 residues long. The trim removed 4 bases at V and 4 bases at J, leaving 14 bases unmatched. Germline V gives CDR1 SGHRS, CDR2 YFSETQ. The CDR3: CASSPSRGGGHYEQYF. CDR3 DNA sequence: TGCGCCAGCAGCCCATCTCGGGGCGGGGGTCATTACGAGCAGTACTTC.

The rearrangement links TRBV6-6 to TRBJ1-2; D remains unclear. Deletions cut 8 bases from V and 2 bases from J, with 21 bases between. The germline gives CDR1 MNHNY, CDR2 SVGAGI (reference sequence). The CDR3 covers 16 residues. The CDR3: CASRAQQLPQNYGYTF. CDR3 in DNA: TGTGCCAGCCGAGCCCAACAGCTTCCACAGAACTATGGCTACACCTTC.

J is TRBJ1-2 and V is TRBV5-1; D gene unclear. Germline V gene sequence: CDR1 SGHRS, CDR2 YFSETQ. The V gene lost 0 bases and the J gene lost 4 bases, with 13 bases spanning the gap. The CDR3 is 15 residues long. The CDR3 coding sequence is TGCGCCAGCAGCTTGGACGGTCTCTCGGGCTATGGCTACACCTTC. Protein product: CASSLDGLSGYGYTF.

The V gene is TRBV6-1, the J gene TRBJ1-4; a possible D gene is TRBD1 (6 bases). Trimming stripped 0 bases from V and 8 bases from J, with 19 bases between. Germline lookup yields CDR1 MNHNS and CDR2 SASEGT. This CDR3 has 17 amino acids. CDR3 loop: CASSEAGGRPGEEKLFF. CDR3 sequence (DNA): TGTGCCAGCAGTGAAGCGGGGGGGCGTCCCGGAGAGGAAAAACTGTTTTTT.

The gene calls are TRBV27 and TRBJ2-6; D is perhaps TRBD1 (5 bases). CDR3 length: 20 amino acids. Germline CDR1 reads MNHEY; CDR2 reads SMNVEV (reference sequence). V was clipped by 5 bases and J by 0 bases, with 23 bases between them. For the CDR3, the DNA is TGTGCCAGCAGTCCCCGTTACTTGACAGCCGCCGGCTCTGGGGCCAACGTCCTGACTTTC. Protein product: CASSPRYLTAAGSGANVLTF. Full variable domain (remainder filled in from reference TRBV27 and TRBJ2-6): EAQVTQNPRYLITVTGKKLTVTCSQNMNHEYMSWYRQDPGLGLRQIYYSMNVEVTDKGDVPEGYKVSRKEKRNFPLILESPSPNQTSLYFCASSPRYLTAAGSGANVLTFGAGSRLTVL.

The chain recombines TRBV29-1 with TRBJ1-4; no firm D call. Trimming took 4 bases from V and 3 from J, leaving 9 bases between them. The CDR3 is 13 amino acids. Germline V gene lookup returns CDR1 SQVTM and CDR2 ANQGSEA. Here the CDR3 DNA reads TGCAGCGTTGTCGGGGTGGCTAATGAAAAACTGTTTTTT. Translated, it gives CSVVGVANEKLFF.

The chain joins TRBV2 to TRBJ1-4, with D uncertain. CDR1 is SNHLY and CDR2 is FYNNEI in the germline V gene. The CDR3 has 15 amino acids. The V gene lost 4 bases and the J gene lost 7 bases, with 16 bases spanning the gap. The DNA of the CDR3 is TGTGCCAGCAGTGGGAATCAGGCCTTGGCTGAAAAACTGTTTTTT. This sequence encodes CASSGNQALAEKLFF.

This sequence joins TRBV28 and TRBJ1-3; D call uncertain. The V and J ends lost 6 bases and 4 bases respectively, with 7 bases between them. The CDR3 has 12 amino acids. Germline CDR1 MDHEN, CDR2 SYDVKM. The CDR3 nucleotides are TGTGCCAGCAGAAAAGCCGGAAACACCATATATTTT. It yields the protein CASRKAGNTIYF.

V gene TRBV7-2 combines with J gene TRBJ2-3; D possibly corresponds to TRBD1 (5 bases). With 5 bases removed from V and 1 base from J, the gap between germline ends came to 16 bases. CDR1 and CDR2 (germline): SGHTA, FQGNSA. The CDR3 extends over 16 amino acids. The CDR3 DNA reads TGTGCCAGCAGCCCGAACCCCGCACAGGGCACAGATACGCAGTATTTT. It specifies CASSPNPAQGTDTQYF.

For the CDR3, the DNA is TGTGCCAGTAAAAGACTAGCGGGGAGCACAGATACGCAGTATTTT. Encoded protein: CASKRLAGSTDTQYF. This sequence joins TRBV19 and TRBJ2-3; 11 bases fit TRBD2. Germline V lookup: CDR1 LNHDA, CDR2 SQIVND (reference sequence). V was pared by 7 bases and J by 0 bases, with 3 bases of the junction left unmatched. CDR3 length: 15 amino acids. The full variable domain, in which reference TRBV19 and TRBJ2-3 provide the parts outside the CDR3, is DGGITQSPKYLFRKEGQNVTLSCEQNLNHDAMYWYRQDPGQGLRLIYYSQIVNDFQKGDIAEGYSVSREKKESFPLTVTSAQKNPTAFYLCASKRLAGSTDTQYFGPGTRLTVL.

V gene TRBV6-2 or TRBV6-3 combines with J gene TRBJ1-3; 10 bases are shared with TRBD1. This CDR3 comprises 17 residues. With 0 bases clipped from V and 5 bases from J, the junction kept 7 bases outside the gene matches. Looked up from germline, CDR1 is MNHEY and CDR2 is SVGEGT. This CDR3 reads CASSYSIGTGDRNTIYF. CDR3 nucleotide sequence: TGTGCCAGCAGTTACTCGATCGGGACAGGGGATCGAAACACCATATATTTT.

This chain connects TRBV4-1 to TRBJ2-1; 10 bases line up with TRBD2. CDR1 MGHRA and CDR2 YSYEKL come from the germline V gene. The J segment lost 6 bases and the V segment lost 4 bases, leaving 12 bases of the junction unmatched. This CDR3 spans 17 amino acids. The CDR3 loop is CASSPRWPSGSSNEQFF. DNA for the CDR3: TGCGCCAGCAGCCCAAGATGGCCTAGCGGGAGTTCCAATGAGCAGTTCTTC.

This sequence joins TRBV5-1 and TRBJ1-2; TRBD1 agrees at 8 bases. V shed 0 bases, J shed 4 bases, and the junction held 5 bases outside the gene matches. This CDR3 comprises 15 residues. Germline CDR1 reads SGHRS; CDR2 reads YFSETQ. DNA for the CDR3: TGCGCCAGCAGCTTGGAGGCAGGGGGCGTCTATGGCTACACCTTC. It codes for CASSLEAGGVYGYTF.

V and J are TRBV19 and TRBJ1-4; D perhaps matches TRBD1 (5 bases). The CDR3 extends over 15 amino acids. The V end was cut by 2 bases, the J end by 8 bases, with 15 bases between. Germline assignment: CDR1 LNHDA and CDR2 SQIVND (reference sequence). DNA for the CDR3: TGTGCCAGTAGTATACCACGGACAAGAGGCGAAAAACTGTTTTTT. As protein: CASSIPRTRGEKLFF.

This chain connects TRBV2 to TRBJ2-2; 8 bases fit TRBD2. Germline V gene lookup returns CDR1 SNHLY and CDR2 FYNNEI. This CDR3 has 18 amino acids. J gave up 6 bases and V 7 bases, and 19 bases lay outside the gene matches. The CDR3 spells CASTTLDAGGELAGELFF. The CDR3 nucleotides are TGTGCCAGCACCACCCTAGACGCGGGAGGAGAACTGGCCGGGGAGCTGTTTTTT.

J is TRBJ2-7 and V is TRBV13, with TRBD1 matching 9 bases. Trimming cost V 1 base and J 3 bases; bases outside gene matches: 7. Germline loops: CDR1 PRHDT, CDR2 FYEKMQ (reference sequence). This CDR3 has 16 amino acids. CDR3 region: CASSLERPGQGYEQYF. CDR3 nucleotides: TGTGCCAGCAGCTTAGAGCGCCCGGGACAGGGCTACGAGCAGTACTTC.

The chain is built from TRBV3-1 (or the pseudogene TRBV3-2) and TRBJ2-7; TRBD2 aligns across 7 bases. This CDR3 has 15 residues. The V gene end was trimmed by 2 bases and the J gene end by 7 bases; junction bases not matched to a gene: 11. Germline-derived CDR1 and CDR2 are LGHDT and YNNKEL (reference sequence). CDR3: CASSQRGHAGAEQYF. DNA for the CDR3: TGTGCCAGCAGCCAAAGGGGCCATGCGGGAGCGGAGCAGTACTTC.

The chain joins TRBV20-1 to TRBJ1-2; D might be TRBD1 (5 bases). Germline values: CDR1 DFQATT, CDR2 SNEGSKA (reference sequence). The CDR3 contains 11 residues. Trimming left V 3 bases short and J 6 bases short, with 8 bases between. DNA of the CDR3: TGCAGTGCTAGTGGGGGGGATGGCTACACCTTC. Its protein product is CSASGGDGYTF.

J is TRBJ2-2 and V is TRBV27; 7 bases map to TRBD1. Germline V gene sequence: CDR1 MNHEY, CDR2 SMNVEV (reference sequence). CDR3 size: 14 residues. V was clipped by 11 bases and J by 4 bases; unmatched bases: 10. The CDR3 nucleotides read TGTGCCTCCAGGGGGTTTTCGAGCACCGGGGAGCTGTTTTTT. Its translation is CASRGFSSTGELFF.

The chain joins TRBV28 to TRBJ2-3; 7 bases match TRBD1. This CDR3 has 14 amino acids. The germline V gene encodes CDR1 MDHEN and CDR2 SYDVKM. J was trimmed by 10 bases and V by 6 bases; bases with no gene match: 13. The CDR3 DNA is TGTGCCAGCAGGGGGGAAACCGGGACAGAAGCGCAGTATTTT. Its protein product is CASRGETGTEAQYF.

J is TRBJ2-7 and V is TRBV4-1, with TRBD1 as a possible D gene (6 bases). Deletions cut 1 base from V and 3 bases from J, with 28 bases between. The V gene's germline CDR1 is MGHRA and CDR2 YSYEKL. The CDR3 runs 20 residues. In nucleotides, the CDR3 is TGCGCCAGCAGCCAAGCCCCGACCCCCCGGGTGGGGGCCCGCTACTACGAGCAGTACTTC. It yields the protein CASSQAPTPRVGARYYEQYF.

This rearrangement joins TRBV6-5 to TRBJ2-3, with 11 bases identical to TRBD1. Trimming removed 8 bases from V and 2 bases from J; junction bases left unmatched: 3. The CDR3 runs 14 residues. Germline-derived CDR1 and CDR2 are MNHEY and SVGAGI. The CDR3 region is CASGQGALTDTQYF. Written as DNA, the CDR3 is TGTGCCAGCGGACAGGGGGCCCTCACAGATACGCAGTATTTT.

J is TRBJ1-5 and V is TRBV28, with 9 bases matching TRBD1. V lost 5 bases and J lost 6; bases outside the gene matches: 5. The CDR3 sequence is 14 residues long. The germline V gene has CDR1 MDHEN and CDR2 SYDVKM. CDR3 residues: CASSPMTGGQPQHF. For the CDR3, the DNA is TGTGCCAGCAGTCCCATGACAGGGGGTCAGCCCCAGCATTTT.

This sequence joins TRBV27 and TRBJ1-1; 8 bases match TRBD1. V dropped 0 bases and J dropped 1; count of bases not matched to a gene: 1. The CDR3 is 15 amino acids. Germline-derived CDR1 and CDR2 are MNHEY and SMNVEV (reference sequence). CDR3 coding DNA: TGTGCCAGCAGTTTATCGGGGACAGGGAACACTGAAGCTTTCTTT. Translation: CASSLSGTGNTEAFF.

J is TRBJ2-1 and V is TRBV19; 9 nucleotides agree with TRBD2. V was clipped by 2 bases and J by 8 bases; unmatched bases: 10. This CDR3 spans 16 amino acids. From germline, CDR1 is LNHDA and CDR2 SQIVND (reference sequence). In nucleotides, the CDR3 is TGTGCCAGTAGTATACGCGGACTAGCGAGCGACCATGAGCAGTTCTTC. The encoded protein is CASSIRGLASDHEQFF.

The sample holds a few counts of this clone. The CDR3 loop is CAGGTGYTYEQYF. The CDR3 DNA is TGTGCCGGGGGCACGGGTTACACCTACGAGCAGTACTTC. V is TRBV6-5 and J is TRBJ2-7; perhaps TRBD1 as D (6 bases). Per germline, CDR1 MNHEY and CDR2 SVGAGI. V lost 11 bases and J lost 2, with 16 bases in between. This CDR3 spans 13 amino acids.

In DNA, the CDR3 is TGTGCCAGCAGCCCTTGGGACCGGGAGTTTGCTGGCTACACCTTC. Encoded protein: CASSPWDREFAGYTF. V usage is TRBV5-6 and J usage is TRBJ1-2; D may be TRBD1 (5 bases). CDR1 and CDR2 from the germline V gene are SGHDT and YYEEEE. The CDR3 is made up of 15 amino acids. Trimming left V 4 bases short and J 7 bases short, with 20 bases between.